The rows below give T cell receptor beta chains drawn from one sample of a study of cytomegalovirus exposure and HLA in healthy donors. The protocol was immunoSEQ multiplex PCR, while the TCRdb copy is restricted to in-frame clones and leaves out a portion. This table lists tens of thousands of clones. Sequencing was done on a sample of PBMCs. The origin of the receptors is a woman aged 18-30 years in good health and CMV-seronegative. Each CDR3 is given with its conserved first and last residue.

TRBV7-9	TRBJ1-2	CASSLVIAQGANYGYTF
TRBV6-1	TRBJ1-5	CASSENRGGLGNQPQHF
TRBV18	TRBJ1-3	CASSTQGNSGNTIYF
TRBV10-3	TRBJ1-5	CAISSDRDGQPQHF
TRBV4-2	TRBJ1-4	CASSQDSGTGNEKLFF
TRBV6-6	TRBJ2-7	CASSYYGKPSYEQYF
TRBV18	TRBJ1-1	CASSGLKSPMNTEAFF
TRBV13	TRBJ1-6	CASRGGTGTGLHF
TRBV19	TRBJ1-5	CASSLGSGGQPQHF
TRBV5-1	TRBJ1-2	CASSPDRGNYGYTF
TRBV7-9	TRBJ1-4	CASSLVPPGFAEKLFF
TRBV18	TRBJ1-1	CASSPPTGGEEAFF
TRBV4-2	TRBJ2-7	CASSQEGKREPEEQYF
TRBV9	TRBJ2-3	CASSWGRATDTQYF
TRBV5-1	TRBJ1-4	CASSPLEGWEKLFF
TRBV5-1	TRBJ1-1	CASSYQTGQAEAFF
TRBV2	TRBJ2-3	CASSDREGTDTQYF
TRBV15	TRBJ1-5	CATSGTGYGQPQHF
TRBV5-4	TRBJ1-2	CASSPRDRGFYGYTF
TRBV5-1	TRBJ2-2	CASSLLTPHTGELFF
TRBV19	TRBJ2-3	CASSIGYRGVSTDKQYF
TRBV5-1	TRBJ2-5	CASEEGAKRWETQYF
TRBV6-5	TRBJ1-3	CASRDRDRGRTIYF
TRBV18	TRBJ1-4	CASSPRAGTLFF
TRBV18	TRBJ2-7	CASSPRGGEQYF
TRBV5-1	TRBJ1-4	CASSLYVGQDEKLFF
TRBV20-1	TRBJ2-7	CSASPSYEQYF
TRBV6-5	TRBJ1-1	CASSYRPGEAEAFF
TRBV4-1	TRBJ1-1	CASSQSPGQRTEAFF
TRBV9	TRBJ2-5	CASSVATSGVGAQYF
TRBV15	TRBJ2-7	CATSRGDTHSSYEQYF
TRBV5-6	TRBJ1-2	CASSFKHREIEGYTF
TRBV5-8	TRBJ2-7	CASSSGTGVGAYEQYF
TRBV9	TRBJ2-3	CASSATRPGLAGADTQYF
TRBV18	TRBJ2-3	CASSPTSGREYTQYF
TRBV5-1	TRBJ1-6	CASSFGGLGSPLHF
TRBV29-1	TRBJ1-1	CSVETLRGYPTEAFF
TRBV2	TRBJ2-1	CASSENFADNEQFF
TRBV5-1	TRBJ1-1	CASRSYSRGDTEAFF
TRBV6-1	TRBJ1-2	CASSEGMTGGHGYTF
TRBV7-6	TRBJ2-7	CASSHGQVQYF
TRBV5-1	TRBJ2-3	CASSLELATDTQYF
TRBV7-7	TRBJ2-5	CASSSSSGVETQYF
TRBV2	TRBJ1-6	CASSEERSATPLHF
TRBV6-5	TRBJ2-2	CASSAAGGAGELFF
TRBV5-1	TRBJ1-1	CASSWGGTEAFF